This entry lists 26 T cell receptor beta chains sequenced from one sample in a study of blood T cell repertoires in COVID-19. The method was immunoSEQ multiplex PCR; TCRdb's version includes in-frame clones alone and lacks a portion of them. The table has some 260,000 clones, roughly 85% seen once. The sequencing input was peripheral blood. These receptors came from a man younger than 30 with active or convalescent COVID-19.

The gene calls are TRBV6-6 and TRBJ2-7; the D is unclear. The CDR3 contains 13 residues. Germline V gene data show CDR1 as MNHNY and CDR2 as SVGAGI (reference sequence). Deletions cut 0 bases from V and 3 bases from J, with 6 bases between. The CDR3 coding sequence is TGTGCCAGCAGTTACTCCTTTCGCTACGAGCAGTACTTC. This gives the protein CASSYSFRYEQYF.

This clone was observed once. This chain joins TRBV5-4 and TRBJ1-3; D is ambiguous. The CDR3 extends over 15 amino acids. Per germline, CDR1 SGHNT and CDR2 YYREEE (reference sequence). V lost 2 bases and J 3 bases, leaving 12 bases between the germline ends. CDR3 nucleotides: TGTGCCAGCAGCTTAGGGCGGGGAAGTGGAAACACCATATATTTT. Translating gives CASSLGRGSGNTIYF.

The chain recombines TRBV5-1 with TRBJ2-7; D might be TRBD1 (5 bases). Germline assignment: CDR1 SGHRS and CDR2 YFSETQ. V was shortened by 0 bases and J by 2 bases, with 21 bases between the two germline ends. The CDR3 runs 18 residues. Here the CDR3 DNA reads TGCGCCAGCAGCTTGGCCTTCATTAATGCAGACAGAACCTACGAGCAGTACTTC. This gives the protein CASSLAFINADRTYEQYF.

V and J are TRBV9 and TRBJ2-7, with TRBD2 matching 11 bases. From germline, CDR1 is SGDLS and CDR2 YYNGEE. J was trimmed by 4 bases and V by 0 bases; bases with no gene match: 3. This CDR3 is built from 15 residues. This CDR3 is CASSVDIAGGYEQYF. CDR3 nucleotides: TGTGCCAGCAGCGTAGATATAGCGGGAGGGTACGAGCAGTACTTC.

The chain is built from TRBV5-4 and TRBJ2-7; 9 bases line up with TRBD1. This CDR3 spans 15 amino acids. V dropped 4 bases and J dropped 3; count of bases not matched to a gene: 8. The germline CDR1 and CDR2 sequences are SGHNT and YYREEE (reference sequence). The CDR3 loop reads CASSQLRTGVYEQYF. The CDR3 bases are TGTGCCAGCAGCCAGTTAAGGACAGGGGTCTACGAGCAGTACTTC.

CDR3 amino acids: CASSAQGDYGYTF. CDR3 DNA sequence: TGTGCCAGCAGTGCCCAGGGGGACTATGGCTACACCTTC. V is TRBV6-2 or TRBV6-3 and J is TRBJ1-2; 7 nucleotides match TRBD1. The germline gives CDR1 MNHEY, CDR2 SVGEGT. The ends lost 5 bases at V and 3 bases at J; junction bases unmatched: 3. The CDR3 spans 13 residues.

This chain joins TRBV5-1 and TRBJ2-5, with D possibly being TRBD1 (7 bases). Trimming took off 3 bases at V and 1 base at J, with 13 bases between the two ends. Germline CDR1 and CDR2: SGHRS and YFSETQ. The CDR3 totals 15 residues. CDR3 sequence reads: CASSWQGGPQETQYF. CDR3 coding DNA: TGCGCCAGCAGCTGGCAGGGGGGACCCCAAGAGACCCAGTACTTC.

The V gene is TRBV7-9, the J gene TRBJ2-1, with TRBD2 identical over 11 bases. CDR3 length: 17 residues. Trimming took 7 bases from V and 6 from J; bases not matched to a gene: 14. Germline values: CDR1 SEHNR, CDR2 FQNEAQ (reference sequence). The CDR3 DNA reads as TGTGCCAGCACCACTCCCTGGGGGGGACTAGCGGCCAATGAGCAGTTCTTC. It translates to CASTTPWGGLAANEQFF.

This clone was seen more than once but under ten times. The chain has TRBV6-4 and TRBJ1-6; TRBD1 aligns across 7 bases. V shed 5 bases, J shed 7 bases, and the junction held 2 bases outside the gene matches. The CDR3 consists of 13 residues. The germline V gene has CDR1 MRHNA and CDR2 SNTAGT. In nucleotides, the CDR3 is TGTGCCAGCAGTCGGGACAGCAATTCACCCCTCCACTTT. Translation gives CASSRDSNSPLHF.

This clone occurred once. The chain recombines TRBV11-2 with TRBJ2-1; possibly TRBD2 for D (6 bases). Trimming took 4 bases from V and 6 from J, leaving 13 bases between them. The CDR3 has 14 amino acids. Germline-derived CDR1 and CDR2 are SGHAT and FQNNGV. The CDR3 bases are TGTGCCAGCAGCTACGGGACTGGCCCCAATGAGCAGTTCTTC. Its translation: CASSYGTGPNEQFF.

The chain combines TRBV7-2 with TRBJ1-1, with D tentatively TRBD1 (5 bases). Between the trimmed V and J ends, which lost 3 bases and 1 base, there was a span of 6 bases. Germline V lookup: CDR1 SGHTA, CDR2 FQGNSA. The CDR3 spans 13 residues. The CDR3 bases are TGTGCCAGCAGCTTCAGGGCGAACACTGAAGCTTTCTTT. This codes for CASSFRANTEAFF.

The chain links TRBV4-1 to TRBJ2-7; weak D call: TRBD1 (5 bases). CDR3 size: 15 residues. The germline CDR1 and CDR2 sequences are MGHRA and YSYEKL. The V and J ends lost 1 base and 1 base respectively, with 11 bases between them. Written as DNA, the CDR3 is TGCGCCAGCAGCCAAGCAAAAGGGGAATCCTACGAGCAGTACTTC. Its translation: CASSQAKGESYEQYF.

This clone was detected once. The chain uses TRBV5-1 and TRBJ2-3; D perhaps matches TRBD2 (5 bases). V was cut by 0 bases and J by 2 bases, with 13 bases left in between. The germline gives CDR1 SGHRS, CDR2 YFSETQ. This CDR3 has 16 amino acids. CDR3 coding DNA: TGCGCCAGCAGCTTGGACCGGGGTCGGGCCACAGATACGCAGTATTTT. Encoded protein: CASSLDRGRATDTQYF.

The V call is TRBV28, the J call TRBJ2-5; D is perhaps TRBD2 (6 bases). The CDR3 is 15 residues long. V was clipped by 2 bases and J by 5 bases, with 15 bases between them. The germline CDR1 and CDR2 sequences are MDHEN and SYDVKM. The CDR3 bases are TGTGCCAGCAGTTTAGGGGGGAAGGTCCAGGAGACCCAGTACTTC. This sequence encodes CASSLGGKVQETQYF.

The V call is TRBV9, the J call TRBJ2-5; the match to TRBD2 covers 14 bases. The germline gives CDR1 SGDLS, CDR2 YYNGEE. The trim removed 0 bases at V and 2 bases at J, leaving 3 bases unmatched. The CDR3 is 17 residues long. CDR3 DNA sequence: TGTGCCAGCAGCGTAGGGGGACTAGCGGGGGAACAAGAGACCCAGTACTTC. Encoded protein: CASSVGGLAGEQETQYF.

The chain couples TRBV29-1 to TRBJ2-7; D gene ambiguous. The germline gives CDR1 SQVTM, CDR2 ANQGSEA. Trimming stripped 4 bases from V and 3 bases from J, with 7 bases between. This CDR3 contains 11 residues. For the CDR3, the DNA is TGCAGCGTTGCCCAGAACTACGAGCAGTACTTC. It specifies CSVAQNYEQYF.

This clone was detected only once. The V and J genes are TRBV7-9 and TRBJ2-1, with D possibly TRBD1 on 5 matching bases. The germline gives CDR1 SEHNR, CDR2 FQNEAQ (reference sequence). The ends were cut back, 7 bases at V and 7 bases at J, with 17 bases in the middle. The CDR3 extends over 14 amino acids. CDR3 protein: CASTRAGITNEQFF. As DNA, the CDR3 is TGTGCCAGCACCCGGGCAGGGATCACAAATGAGCAGTTCTTC.

V and J are TRBV27 and TRBJ2-7, with D possibly being TRBD1 (6 bases). The CDR3 extends over 13 amino acids. Germline assignment: CDR1 MNHEY and CDR2 SMNVEV (reference sequence). The ends were cut back, 5 bases at V and 1 base at J, with 9 bases in the middle. The CDR3 region is CASSLGGSYEQYF. The CDR3 DNA follows: TGTGCCAGCAGTCTAGGGGGATCCTACGAGCAGTACTTC.

The chain joins TRBV5-1 to TRBJ2-7, with TRBD2 as a possible D gene (6 bases). Trimming stripped 4 bases from V and 2 bases from J, with 13 bases between. From germline, CDR1 is SGHRS and CDR2 YFSETQ. The length of the CDR3 is 14 residues. CDR3: CASSVSGLTYEQYF. CDR3 bases: TGCGCCAGCAGCGTGTCGGGACTCACCTACGAGCAGTACTTC.

This clone was observed once. This chain joins TRBV5-5 and TRBJ2-1; 15 bases align to TRBD2. V lost 0 bases, J lost 3 bases, and 7 bases stayed unmatched. The germline V gene has CDR1 SGHKS and CDR2 YYEKEE (reference sequence). The CDR3 has 19 residues. The CDR3, as DNA: TGTGCCAGCAGCTTGGATTATGGACTAGCGGGGGGGCTCTACAATGAGCAGTTCTTC. Translated, it gives CASSLDYGLAGGLYNEQFF.

V gene TRBV7-9 combines with J gene TRBJ1-4; 9 bases map to TRBD1. The CDR3 runs 15 residues. The junction had 10 bases not matched to a gene; V was cut back by 2 bases and J by 12 bases. Germline-derived CDR1 and CDR2 are SEHNR and FQNEAQ (reference sequence). This chain's CDR3 is CASSLIGQGIAELFF. The DNA for the CDR3 is TGTGCCAGCAGCTTAATTGGACAGGGGATCGCGGAACTGTTTTTT. Filled out from reference TRBV7-9 and TRBJ1-4, the complete variable domain reads DTGVSQNPRHKITKRGQNVTFRCDPISEHNRLYWYRQTLGQGPEFLTYFQNEAQLEKSRLLSDRFSAERPKGSFSTLEIQRTEQGDSAMYLCASSLIGQGIAELFFGSGTQLSVL.

The chain couples TRBV13 to TRBJ2-5; 14 bases are a match to TRBD2. This CDR3 region has 18 residues. Trimming removed 5 bases from V and 4 bases from J; junction bases left unmatched: 12. The V gene's germline CDR1 is PRHDT and CDR2 FYEKMQ (reference sequence). CDR3 nucleotides: TGTGCCAGCAGCCCCCGCCTGACTAGCGGGAGGGCCCCAGAGACCCAGTACTTC. Amino acids: CASSPRLTSGRAPETQYF.

The chain carries TRBV20-1 and TRBJ1-2, with 7 bases identical to TRBD1. Per the germline V gene, CDR1 is DFQATT and CDR2 is SNEGSKA (reference sequence). The CDR3 runs 10 residues. This chain's CDR3 is CSAQGNVYTF. The CDR3 coding sequence is TGCAGCGCACAGGGGAACGTCTACACCTTC.

V and J are TRBV14 and TRBJ1-1; no reliable D call. This CDR3 comprises 13 residues. Per germline, CDR1 SGHDN and CDR2 FVKESK. V shed 4 bases and J shed 1 base, with 7 bases lying between them. The CDR3 spells CASSLTANTEAFF. The CDR3 DNA reads as TGTGCCAGCAGCCTTACAGCGAACACTGAAGCTTTCTTT.

V is TRBV19 and J is TRBJ2-4; 7 bases align to TRBD1. Germline V CDR1 and CDR2: LNHDA, SQIVND (reference sequence). This CDR3 has 15 amino acids. V was clipped by 4 bases and J by 6 bases; unmatched bases: 9. The CDR3 protein is CASSTPLTGTNIQYF. The CDR3 nucleotides are TGTGCCAGTAGTACCCCCCTGACAGGGACAAACATTCAGTACTTC.

The gene calls are TRBV11-1 and TRBJ2-1; unclear D gene. Trimming shortened V by 2 bases and J by 0 bases, and 11 bases separated the two germline ends. The germline gives CDR1 SGHAT, CDR2 FQDESV (reference sequence). The CDR3 runs to 16 residues. The chain's CDR3 is CASSLLGSSSYNEQFF. The CDR3 bases are TGTGCCAGCAGCTTATTGGGCTCCAGCTCCTACAATGAGCAGTTCTTC.